A single T cell receptor (beta chain) is shown here with its context. Its cognate antigen is unknown. CDR3 length: 19 amino acids. CDR1 and CDR2 from the germline V gene are MGHRA and YSYEKL. Trimming shortened V by 0 bases and J by 0 bases, and 15 bases separated the two germline ends. Treatment specified: some 20 received Ad26.COV2.S at low or high dose, single or two shots; about 5 received placebo; per-sample allocation not given. Specimen acquisition occurred on day 63 following the initial vaccine or placebo injection. The sample came from a Boston adult aged 18-55 years. Wuhan-strain SARS-CoV-2 spike was expressed by the Ad26 vector that made up the vaccine. Profiled with immunoSEQ multiplex PCR; TCRdb holds only in-frame clones, not every one. This sample has approximately 410,000 clones, with 80% to 95% found just once. The entry originates in a study of Ad26.COV2.S vaccination and SARS-CoV-2 variants.

Whole-study results and caveats: Post-vaccination breadth of spike-specific CD8+ and CD4+ T cell responses was reportedly substantial. The analyses of TCR breadth and depth may have understated the size of total T cell responses.

Sequences were derived from peripheral blood, sampled in a trial of Ad26.COV2.S vaccine versus placebo. The chain carries TRBV4-1 and TRBJ1-6, with D perhaps matching TRBD1 (5 bases). The TCR comes from a person between 18 and 65 years old who received the Ad26.COV2.S COVID-19 vaccine or a placebo. In DNA form, the CDR3 reads TGCGCCAGCAGCCAAGATCGACAGAGGGGCAGCTCCTATAATTCACCCCTCCACTTT. Its translation: CASSQDRQRGSSYNSPLHF.